The 9 T cell receptor beta chains given below trace back to one sample, sequenced in a study of blood T cells in healthy people across ages. A second PCR of about 7 to 12 cycles used a sample-barcoded 5' primer and a J-beta primer mix. TCRdb re-called the 5' RACE reads with MiXCR, one entry per CDR3 protein. This sample yields some 1.7 million distinct CDR3 sequences, of which roughly 30% are seen a single time; roughly 8% belongs to the top ten. Input material: blood. These receptors came from a woman under 40 in good health.

This clonotype was detected only a few times. The chain combines TRBV7-2 with TRBJ2-5; 8 bases line up with TRBD2. This CDR3 spans 16 amino acids. Per germline, CDR1 SGHTA and CDR2 FQGNSA. V dropped 0 bases and J dropped 4; count of bases not matched to a gene: 7. CDR3 residues: CASSLAQYGRGETQYF. The CDR3 DNA follows: TGTGCCAGCAGCTTAGCGCAGTACGGGAGGGGAGAGACCCAGTACTTC.

The genes are TRBV28 and TRBJ2-3; TRBD2 might be the D (5 bases). The CDR3 totals 17 residues. Trimming removed 3 bases at V and 0 bases at J, with 16 bases between. Germline CDR1 and CDR2: MDHEN and SYDVKM. CDR3 DNA: TGTGCCAGCAGTTTCTTTGGGAGTCCTCCTAGCACAGATACGCAGTATTTT. This codes for CASSFFGSPPSTDTQYF.

This clonotype appeared a few times. The CDR3: CASSQVLSYEQYF. The CDR3, as DNA: TGCGCCAGCAGCCAAGTGCTCTCCTACGAGCAGTACTTC. J is TRBJ2-7 and V is TRBV4-3; D unclear. The germline CDR1 and CDR2 sequences are LGHNA and YSLEER. The CDR3 covers 13 residues. Trimming stripped 1 base from V and 0 bases from J, with 4 bases between.

The chain employs TRBV12-3 or TRBV12-4 and TRBJ2-1, with D perhaps being TRBD1 or TRBD2 (5 bases each). The V gene lost 3 bases and the J gene lost 5 bases, with 17 bases spanning the gap. This CDR3 comprises 16 residues. CDR3 bases: TGTGCCAGCAGTTTGTCCTCCGGGGCCGTGGACAATGAGCAGTTCTTC. Translation: CASSLSSGAVDNEQFF.

This chain connects TRBV7-2 to TRBJ1-1; D is ambiguous. The ends were cut back, 1 base at V and 7 bases at J, with 16 bases in the middle. This CDR3 spans 15 amino acids. Germline V lookup: CDR1 SGHTA, CDR2 FQGNSA. CDR3 residues: CASSLVSARGGEAFF. The CDR3 DNA sequence: TGTGCCAGCAGCTTAGTCTCCGCACGAGGCGGTGAAGCTTTCTTT. The full variable domain, in which reference TRBV7-2 and TRBJ1-1 provide the parts outside the CDR3, is GAGVSQSPSNKVTEKGKDVELRCDPISGHTALYWYRQSLGQGLEFLIYFQGNSAPDKSGLPSDRFSAERTGGSVSTLTIQRTQQEDSAVYLCASSLVSARGGEAFFGQGTRLTVV.

V is TRBV5-1 and J is TRBJ1-1, with 9 bases identical to TRBD1. CDR1 is SGHRS, CDR2 YFSETQ, per germline. The junction had 4 bases not matched to a gene; V was cut back by 0 bases and J by 10 bases. This CDR3 contains 13 residues. The chain's CDR3 is CASSLGDREVAFF. CDR3 coding DNA: TGCGCCAGCAGCTTGGGGGACAGGGAGGTAGCTTTCTTT. The full variable domain, completed using reference TRBV5-1 and TRBJ1-1, is KAGVTQTPRYLIKTRGQQVTLSCSPISGHRSVSWYQQTPGQGLQFLFEYFSETQRNKGNFPGRFSGRQFSNSRSEMNVSTLELGDSALYLCASSLGDREVAFFGQGTRLTVV.

This clonotype came up many times. The V gene is TRBV5-5, the J gene TRBJ2-7, with 7 bases matching TRBD1. There are 15 residues in the CDR3. V shed 1 base, J shed 3 bases, and the junction held 7 bases outside the gene matches. Germline V gene lookup returns CDR1 SGHKS and CDR2 YYEKEE (reference sequence). The CDR3 loop is CASSLTPGTVYEQYF. CDR3 in DNA: TGTGCCAGCAGCTTGACCCCCGGGACAGTCTACGAGCAGTACTTC.

This clonotype was seen once. This may arise from a read error, as a much more abundant clone is one base away. This chain links TRBV25-1 with TRBJ2-1, with 9 bases matching TRBD2. Germline V gene lookup returns CDR1 MGHDK and CDR2 SYGVNS. The CDR3 extends over 15 amino acids. For the CDR3, the DNA is TGTACCAGCAGGCCCAGCCTAGCGGGGTACAATGAGCAGTTCTTC. Protein sequence: CTSRPSLAGYNEQFF.

The rearrangement joins TRBV2 to TRBJ1-1; the D is unclear. Looked up from germline, CDR1 is SNHLY and CDR2 is FYNNEI. The CDR3 spans 11 residues. The V and J ends lost 7 bases and 8 bases respectively, with 11 bases between them. The CDR3 DNA reads as TGTGCCAGCACAATAACCGTGGAAGCTTTCTTT. It codes for CASTITVEAFF.